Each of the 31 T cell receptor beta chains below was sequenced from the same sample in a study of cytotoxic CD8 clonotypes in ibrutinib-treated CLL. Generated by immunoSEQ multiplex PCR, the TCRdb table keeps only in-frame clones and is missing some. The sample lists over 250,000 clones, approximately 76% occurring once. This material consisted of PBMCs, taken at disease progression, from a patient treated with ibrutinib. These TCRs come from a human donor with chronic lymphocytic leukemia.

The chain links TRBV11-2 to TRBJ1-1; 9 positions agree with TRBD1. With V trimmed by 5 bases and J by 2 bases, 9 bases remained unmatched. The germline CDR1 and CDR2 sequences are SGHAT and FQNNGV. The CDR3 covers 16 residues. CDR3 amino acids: CASSNRDRVGNTEAFF. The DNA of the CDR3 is TGTGCCAGCAGCAACCGGGACAGGGTGGGAAACACTGAAGCTTTCTTT.

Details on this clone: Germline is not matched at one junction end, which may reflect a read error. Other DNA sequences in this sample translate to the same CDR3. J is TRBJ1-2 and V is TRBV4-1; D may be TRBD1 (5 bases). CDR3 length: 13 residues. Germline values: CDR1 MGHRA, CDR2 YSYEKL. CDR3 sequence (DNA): TGCGCCAGCAGCCAAGATCTTCGGGGTGGAGGGGACTTC. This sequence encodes CASSQDLRGGGDF.

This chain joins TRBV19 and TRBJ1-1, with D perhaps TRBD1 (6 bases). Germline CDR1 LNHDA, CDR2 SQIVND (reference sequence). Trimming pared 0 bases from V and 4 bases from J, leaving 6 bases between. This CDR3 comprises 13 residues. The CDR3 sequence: CASSIEGGTEAFF. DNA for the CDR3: TGTGCCAGTAGTATAGAAGGGGGCACTGAAGCTTTCTTT.

The CDR3 loop reads CASSLRSSTGISPYEQYF. CDR3 nucleotides: TGCGCCAGCAGCTTGCGCTCCTCAACAGGGATTAGCCCCTACGAGCAGTACTTC. The chain has TRBV5-1 and TRBJ2-7; the D gene is possibly TRBD1 (6 bases). The length of the CDR3 is 18 residues. The germline CDR1 and CDR2 sequences are SGHRS and YFSETQ. V lost 1 base to trimming and J lost 2 bases, with 22 bases between them.

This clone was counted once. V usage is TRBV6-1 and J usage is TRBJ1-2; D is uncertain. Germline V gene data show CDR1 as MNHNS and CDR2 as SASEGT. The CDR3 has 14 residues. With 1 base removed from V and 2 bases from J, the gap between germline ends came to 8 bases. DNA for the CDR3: TGTGCCAGCAGTGAAGTTGACTGGAACTATGGCTACACCTTC. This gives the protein CASSEVDWNYGYTF.

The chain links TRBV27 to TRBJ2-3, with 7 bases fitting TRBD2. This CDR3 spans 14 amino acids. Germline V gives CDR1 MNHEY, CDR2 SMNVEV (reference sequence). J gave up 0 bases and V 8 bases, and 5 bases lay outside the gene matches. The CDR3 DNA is TGTGCCAGCGGACGCGGGGGTAGCACAGATACGCAGTATTTT. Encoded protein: CASGRGGSTDTQYF.

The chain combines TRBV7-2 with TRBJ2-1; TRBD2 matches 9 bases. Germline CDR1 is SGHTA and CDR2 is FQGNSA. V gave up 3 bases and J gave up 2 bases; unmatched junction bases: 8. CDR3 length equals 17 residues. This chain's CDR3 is CASSFKLGTSTYNEQFF. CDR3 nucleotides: TGTGCCAGCAGCTTTAAATTAGGGACTAGCACCTACAATGAGCAGTTCTTC.

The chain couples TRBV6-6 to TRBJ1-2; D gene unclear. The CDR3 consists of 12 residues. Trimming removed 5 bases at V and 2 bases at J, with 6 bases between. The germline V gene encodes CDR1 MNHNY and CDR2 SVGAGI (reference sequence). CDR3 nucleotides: TGTGCCAGCAGTCCGACAAACTATGGCTACACCTTC. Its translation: CASSPTNYGYTF.

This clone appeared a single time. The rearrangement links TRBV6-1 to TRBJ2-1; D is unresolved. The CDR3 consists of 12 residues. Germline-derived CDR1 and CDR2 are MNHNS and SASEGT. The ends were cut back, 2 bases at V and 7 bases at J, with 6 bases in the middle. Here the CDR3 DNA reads TGTGCCAGCAGTGAAATGTTGAATGAGCAGTTCTTC. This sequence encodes CASSEMLNEQFF.

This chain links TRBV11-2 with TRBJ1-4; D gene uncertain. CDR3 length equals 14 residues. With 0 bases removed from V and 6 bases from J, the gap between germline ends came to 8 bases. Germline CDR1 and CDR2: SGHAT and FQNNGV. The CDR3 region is CASSLDPGYEKLFF. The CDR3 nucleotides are TGTGCCAGCAGCTTAGATCCTGGGTATGAAAAACTGTTTTTT.

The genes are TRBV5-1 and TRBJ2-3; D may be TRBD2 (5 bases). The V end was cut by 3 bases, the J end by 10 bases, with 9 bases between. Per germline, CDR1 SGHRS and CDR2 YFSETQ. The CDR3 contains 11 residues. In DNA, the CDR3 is TGCGCCAGCAGCTCGCCGGAGGCGCAGTATTTT. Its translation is CASSSPEAQYF. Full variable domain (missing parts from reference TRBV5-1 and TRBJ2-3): KAGVTQTPRYLIKTRGQQVTLSCSPISGHRSVSWYQQTPGQGLQFLFEYFSETQRNKGNFPGRFSGRQFSNSRSEMNVSTLELGDSALYLCASSSPEAQYFGPGTRLTVL.

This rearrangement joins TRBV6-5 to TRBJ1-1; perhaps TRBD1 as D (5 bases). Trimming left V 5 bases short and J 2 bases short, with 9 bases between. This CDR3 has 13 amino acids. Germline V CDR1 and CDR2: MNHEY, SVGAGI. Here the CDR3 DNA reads TGTGCCAGCAGTATGACAGTTAACACTGAAGCTTTCTTT. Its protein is CASSMTVNTEAFF.

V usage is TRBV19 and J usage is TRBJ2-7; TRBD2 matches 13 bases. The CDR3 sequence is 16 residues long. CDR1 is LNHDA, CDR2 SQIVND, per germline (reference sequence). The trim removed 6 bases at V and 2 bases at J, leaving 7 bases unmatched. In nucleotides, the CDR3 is TGTGCCAGTAGCTGGACTAGCGGGGGCCTTACCTACGAGCAGTACTTC. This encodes CASSWTSGGLTYEQYF.

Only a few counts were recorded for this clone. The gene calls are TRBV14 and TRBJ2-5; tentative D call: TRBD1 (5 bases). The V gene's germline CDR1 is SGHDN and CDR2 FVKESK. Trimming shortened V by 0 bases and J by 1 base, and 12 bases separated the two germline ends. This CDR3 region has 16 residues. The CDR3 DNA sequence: TGTGCCAGCAGCCAAGACCCCCCAGGGCCCCAAGAGACCCAGTACTTC. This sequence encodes CASSQDPPGPQETQYF.

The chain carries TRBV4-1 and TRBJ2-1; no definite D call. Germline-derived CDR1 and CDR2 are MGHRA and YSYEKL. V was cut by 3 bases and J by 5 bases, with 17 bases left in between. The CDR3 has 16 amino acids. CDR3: CASSQNSLGRHNEQFF. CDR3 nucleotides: TGCGCCAGCAGCCAGAACTCCCTCGGAAGACACAATGAGCAGTTCTTC.

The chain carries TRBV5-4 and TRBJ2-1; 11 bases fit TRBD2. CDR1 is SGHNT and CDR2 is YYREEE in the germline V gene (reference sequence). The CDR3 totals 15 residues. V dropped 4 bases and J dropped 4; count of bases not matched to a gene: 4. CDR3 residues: CASSVRTSGYNEQFF. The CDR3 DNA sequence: TGTGCCAGCAGCGTCAGGACTAGCGGGTACAATGAGCAGTTCTTC.

As DNA, the CDR3 is TGTGCCAGCAGTTATCGTCGAGACGGTGGAAACACCATATATTTT. Encoded protein: CASSYRRDGGNTIYF. The rearrangement uses TRBV6-6 and TRBJ1-3; D remains unclear. The length of the CDR3 is 15 residues. V lost 3 bases to trimming and J lost 3 bases, with 12 bases between them. Germline assignment: CDR1 MNHNY and CDR2 SVGAGI (reference sequence).

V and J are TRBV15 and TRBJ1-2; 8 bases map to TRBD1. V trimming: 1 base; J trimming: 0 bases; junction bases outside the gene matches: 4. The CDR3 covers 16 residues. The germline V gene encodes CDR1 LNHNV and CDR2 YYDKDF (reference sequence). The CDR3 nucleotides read TGTGCCACCAGCAGAGGGGACAGGCCACCTAACTATGGCTACACCTTC. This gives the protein CATSRGDRPPNYGYTF.

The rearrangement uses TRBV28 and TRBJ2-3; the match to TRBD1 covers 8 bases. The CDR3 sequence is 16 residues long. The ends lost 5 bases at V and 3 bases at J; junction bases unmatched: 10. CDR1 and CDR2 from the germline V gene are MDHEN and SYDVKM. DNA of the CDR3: TGTGCCAGCAGTGCCTACAAGGACAGGGTGACAGATACGCAGTATTTT. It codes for CASSAYKDRVTDTQYF.

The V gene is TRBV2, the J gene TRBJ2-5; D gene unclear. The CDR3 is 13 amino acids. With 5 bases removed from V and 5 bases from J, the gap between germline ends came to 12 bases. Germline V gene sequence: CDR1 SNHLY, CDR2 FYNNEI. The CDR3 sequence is CASSPLRTETQYF. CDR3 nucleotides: TGTGCCAGCAGTCCCCTTAGGACGGAGACCCAGTACTTC.

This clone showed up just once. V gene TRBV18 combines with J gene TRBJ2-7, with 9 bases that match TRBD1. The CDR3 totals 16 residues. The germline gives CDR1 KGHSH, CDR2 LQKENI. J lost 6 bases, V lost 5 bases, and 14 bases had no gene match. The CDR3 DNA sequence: TGTGCCAGCTCAACCAAGAGGGGACAGGGCGGAGGCGAGCAGTACTTC. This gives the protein CASSTKRGQGGGEQYF.

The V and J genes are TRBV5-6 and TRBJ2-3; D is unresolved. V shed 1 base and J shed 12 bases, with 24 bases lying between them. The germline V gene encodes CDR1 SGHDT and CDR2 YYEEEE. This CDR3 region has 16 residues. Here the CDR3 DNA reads TGTGCCAGCAGCTTGAAGACCCCAACGTCGGTTTTAGTCCAGTATTTT. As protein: CASSLKTPTSVLVQYF.

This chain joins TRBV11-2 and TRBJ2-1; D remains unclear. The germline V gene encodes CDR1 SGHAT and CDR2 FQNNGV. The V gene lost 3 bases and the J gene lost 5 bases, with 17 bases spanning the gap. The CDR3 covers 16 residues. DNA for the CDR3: TGTGCCAGCAGCTTTCGTGTGGACGTTCGTAACAATGAGCAGTTCTTC. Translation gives CASSFRVDVRNNEQFF.

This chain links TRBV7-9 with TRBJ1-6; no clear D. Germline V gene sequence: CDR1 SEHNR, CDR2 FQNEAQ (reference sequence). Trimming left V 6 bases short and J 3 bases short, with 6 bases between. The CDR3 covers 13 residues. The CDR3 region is CASRHSYNSPLHF. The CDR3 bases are TGTGCCAGCAGACATAGCTATAATTCACCCCTCCACTTT.

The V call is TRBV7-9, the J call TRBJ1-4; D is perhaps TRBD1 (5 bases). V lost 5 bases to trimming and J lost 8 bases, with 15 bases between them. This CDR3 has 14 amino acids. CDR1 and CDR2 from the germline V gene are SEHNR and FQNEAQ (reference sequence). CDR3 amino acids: CASSRRVGEEKLFF. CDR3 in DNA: TGTGCCAGCAGCCGCAGGGTAGGCGAGGAAAAACTGTTTTTT.

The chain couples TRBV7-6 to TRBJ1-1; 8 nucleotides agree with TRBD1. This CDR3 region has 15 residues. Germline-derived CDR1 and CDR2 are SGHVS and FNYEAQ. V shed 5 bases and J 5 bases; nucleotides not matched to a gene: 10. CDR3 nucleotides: TGTGCCAGCAGCCCCCGGACAGGGACGGGGACTGAAGCTTTCTTT. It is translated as CASSPRTGTGTEAFF.

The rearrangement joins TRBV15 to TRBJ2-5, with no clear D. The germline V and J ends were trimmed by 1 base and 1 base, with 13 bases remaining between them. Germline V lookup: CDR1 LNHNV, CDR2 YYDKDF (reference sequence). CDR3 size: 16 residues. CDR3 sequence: CATSRGPGRIQETQYF. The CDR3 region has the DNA TGTGCCACCAGCAGAGGACCTGGACGGATCCAAGAGACCCAGTACTTC.

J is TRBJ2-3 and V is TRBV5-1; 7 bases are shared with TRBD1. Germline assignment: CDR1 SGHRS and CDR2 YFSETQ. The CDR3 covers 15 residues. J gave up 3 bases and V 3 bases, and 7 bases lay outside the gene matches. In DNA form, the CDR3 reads TGCGCCAGCAGCTGGACCGGGACAGTGACAGATACGCAGTATTTT. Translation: CASSWTGTVTDTQYF.

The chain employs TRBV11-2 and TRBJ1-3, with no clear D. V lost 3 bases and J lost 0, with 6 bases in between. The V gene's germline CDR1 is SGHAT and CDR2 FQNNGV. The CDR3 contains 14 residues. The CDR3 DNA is TGTGCCAGCAGCTTGTCATTCTCTGGAAACACCATATATTTT. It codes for CASSLSFSGNTIYF.

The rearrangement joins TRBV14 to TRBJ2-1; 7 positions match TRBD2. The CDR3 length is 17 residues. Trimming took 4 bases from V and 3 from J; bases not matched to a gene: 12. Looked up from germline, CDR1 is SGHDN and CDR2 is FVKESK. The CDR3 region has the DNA TGTGCCAGCAGCCCGCTGGGGCTAGCGGAGAACTACAATGAGCAGTTCTTC. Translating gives CASSPLGLAENYNEQFF.

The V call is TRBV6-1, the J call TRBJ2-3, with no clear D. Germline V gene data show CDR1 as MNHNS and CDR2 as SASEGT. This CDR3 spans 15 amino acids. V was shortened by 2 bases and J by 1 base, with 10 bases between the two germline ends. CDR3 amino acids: CASSELPPGTDTQYF. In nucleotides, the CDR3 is TGTGCCAGCAGTGAACTCCCGCCCGGCACAGATACGCAGTATTTT.